Detailed here is one T cell receptor (beta chain). V shed 6 bases, J shed 8 bases, and the junction held 6 bases outside the gene matches. CDR3 length equals 14 residues. Germline V lookup: CDR1 MNHEY, CDR2 SMNVEV (reference sequence). The data were obtained in a study of shared clonotypes between healthy human individuals. CD45RO negativity and positive selection for CCR7 defined naive CD8 cells, a population that excluded terminally differentiated effector memory CD45RA+ cells. Clones were read by immunoSEQ multiplex PCR, and TCRdb kept only the in-frame ones, dropping some. The sample consists of 2 million to 2.5 million clones, 85% to 95% of them appearing once.

Sequenced sample: naive CD8+ T cells sorted from blood. This clonotype was obtained from a man between 18 and 29 years old in good health. The rearrangement joins TRBV27 to TRBJ1-6, with 8 bases that match TRBD1. The CDR3 spells CASSLTGEDSPLHF. DNA for the CDR3: TGTGCCAGCAGCCTGACAGGGGAGGATTCACCCCTCCACTTT.